This record covers a single T cell receptor (beta chain). The sample is drawn from a study of OX40 agonist ivuxolimab in advanced cancers. Germline trimming cut 5 bases from V and 1 base from J; bases unmatched to any gene: 2. This CDR3 spans 14 amino acids. CDR1 and CDR2 from the germline V gene are MNHEY and SMNVEV (reference sequence). Sequenced by immunoSEQ multiplex PCR; TCRdb stores in-frame clones only, minus some. This table holds tens of thousands of clones, around nine tenths found once. Patients were ineligible given autoimmune disease history or systemic immunosuppression. This receptor was obtained from an adult with an advanced solid tumor such as melanoma, head and neck, liver or kidney cancer. The gene calls are TRBV27 and TRBJ1-5; TRBD1 agrees at 7 bases. Material: CD4+ or CD8+ T cells sorted from blood, obtained in a trial of the OX40 agonist ivuxolimab. The CDR3 DNA follows: TGTGCCAGCAGTCGGGACAGAAGCAATCAGCCCCAGCATTTT. Its protein is CASSRDRSNQPQHF.